The 32 T cell receptor beta chains in this list originate from one sample, sequenced in a study of beta chain features in type 1 diabetes. Reverse transcribing all isolated RNA meant expressed TCRB transcripts were sequenced. Data came from immunoSEQ multiplex PCR; TCRdb stores just in-frame clones and leaves some out. The sample shows 200,000 to 250,000 clones, under 13% of them seen only once. Sequenced material: central memory CD4+ T cells from blood. All receptors come from a man younger than 35 in good health.

V gene TRBV7-9 combines with J gene TRBJ1-2, with 8 bases identical to TRBD1. Germline V gene lookup returns CDR1 SEHNR and CDR2 FQNEAQ (reference sequence). V trimming: 8 bases; J trimming: 4 bases; junction bases outside the gene matches: 3. The CDR3 consists of 12 residues. The CDR3 DNA is TGTGCCAGCGACAGGGGTGGCTATGGCTACACCTTC. This codes for CASDRGGYGYTF.

The chain uses TRBV2 and TRBJ1-1; the D is unclear. Trimming shortened V by 2 bases and J by 1 base, and 5 bases separated the two germline ends. This CDR3 spans 13 amino acids. Germline CDR1 reads SNHLY; CDR2 reads FYNNEI. The CDR3 is CASSEIENTEAFF. The CDR3 DNA sequence: TGTGCCAGCAGTGAAATTGAGAACACTGAAGCTTTCTTT.

The genes are TRBV14 and TRBJ2-3; 8 bases align to TRBD2. Germline trimming cut 4 bases from V and 4 bases from J; bases unmatched to any gene: 4. Germline CDR1 reads SGHDN; CDR2 reads FVKESK. This CDR3 contains 14 residues. The CDR3, as DNA: TGTGCCAGCAGCCCCATCGGGGGGGCAGATACGCAGTATTTT. Encoded protein: CASSPIGGADTQYF. Based on the CDR3 plus reference TRBV14 and TRBJ2-3, the full variable domain is EAGVTQFPSHSVIEKGQTVTLRCDPISGHDNLYWYRRVMGKEIKFLLHFVKESKQDESGMPNNRFLAERTGGTYSTLKVQPAELEDSGVYFCASSPIGGADTQYFGPGTRLTVL.

The chain carries TRBV30 and TRBJ1-2; D remains unclear. V gave up 2 bases and J gave up 4 bases, with 11 bases separating them. Germline-derived CDR1 and CDR2 are GTSNPN and SVGIG (reference sequence). The CDR3 spans 13 residues. CDR3 DNA: TGTGCCTGGAGTCCGGACGGACCCTATGGCTACACCTTC. Translation: CAWSPDGPYGYTF.

CDR3 region: CASSLMGQVGNIQYF. CDR3 sequence (DNA): TGTGCCAGCAGCTTAATGGGACAGGTTGGAAACATTCAGTACTTC. This chain uses TRBV7-3 with TRBJ2-4; 8 bases match TRBD1. This CDR3 is 15 amino acids long. Germline CDR1 is SGHTA and CDR2 is FQGTGA. The J segment lost 6 bases and the V segment lost 1 base, leaving 5 bases of the junction unmatched. Together with reference TRBV7-3 and TRBJ2-4, the CDR3 gives the full variable domain: GAGVSQTPSNKVTEKGKYVELRCDPISGHTALYWYRQSLGQGPEFLIYFQGTGAADDSGLPNDRFFAVRPEGSVSTLKIQRTERGDSAVYLCASSLMGQVGNIQYFGAGTRLSVL.

This chain joins TRBV5-1 and TRBJ1-1; 8 bases line up with TRBD1. V lost 7 bases to trimming and J lost 4 bases; unmatched junction nucleotides: 6. The CDR3 covers 13 residues. CDR1 and CDR2 (germline): SGHRS, YFSETQ. Here the CDR3 reads CASRTGTGTEAFF. The CDR3 DNA sequence: TGCGCCAGCCGGACCGGGACAGGCACTGAAGCTTTCTTT.

The gene calls are TRBV18 and TRBJ2-7; the D is unclear. The V and J ends lost 0 bases and 0 bases respectively, with 9 bases between them. This CDR3 region has 15 residues. Germline CDR1 reads KGHSH; CDR2 reads LQKENI. CDR3 protein: CASSPPVIDSYEQYF. The CDR3 DNA follows: TGTGCCAGCTCACCACCGGTGATCGACTCCTACGAGCAGTACTTC.

This clone has only a few counts. The genes are TRBV6-5 and TRBJ2-3; D is unresolved. CDR1 and CDR2 (germline): MNHEY, SVGAGI. Trimming shortened V by 2 bases and J by 5 bases, and 2 bases separated the two germline ends. CDR3 length: 11 amino acids. This chain's CDR3 is CASSYGDTQYF. For the CDR3, the DNA is TGTGCCAGCAGTTACGGAGATACGCAGTATTTT.

The chain uses TRBV6-5 and TRBJ2-1; a weak D match, TRBD2 (5 bases). Germline V gene data show CDR1 as MNHEY and CDR2 as SVGAGI. Trimming removed 0 bases at V and 10 bases at J, with 10 bases between. This CDR3 has 13 amino acids. In DNA form, the CDR3 reads TGTGCCAGCAGTTACTCGTCGCCGGGGGAGCAGTTCTTC. Translated: CASSYSSPGEQFF.

This clone was observed a handful of times. The J gene is TRBJ1-5, the V gene TRBV9; tentative D call: TRBD1 (6 bases). The V and J ends lost 2 bases and 7 bases respectively, with 10 bases between them. CDR1 is SGDLS, CDR2 YYNGEE, per germline. The CDR3 spans 13 residues. CDR3 coding DNA: TGTGCCAGCAGCGTTCACAGGGACCAGCCCCAGCATTTT. Translated: CASSVHRDQPQHF. Filled out from reference TRBV9 and TRBJ1-5, the complete variable domain reads DSGVTQTPKHLITATGQRVTLRCSPRSGDLSVYWYQQSLDQGLQFLIQYYNGEERAKGNILERFSAQQFPDLHSELNLSSLELGDSALYFCASSVHRDQPQHFGDGTRLSIL.

This clone was found a few times. The chain carries TRBV25-1 and TRBJ2-7, with 9 bases that match TRBD1. This CDR3 spans 15 amino acids. CDR1 MGHDK and CDR2 SYGVNS come from the germline V gene. V gave up 6 bases and J gave up 3 bases; unmatched junction bases: 9. The CDR3 sequence: CASRAGTGLGYEQYF. CDR3 nucleotides: TGTGCCAGCAGGGCCGGGACAGGGCTCGGCTACGAGCAGTACTTC.

This clone showed up just a few times. This chain links TRBV16 with TRBJ1-5; perhaps TRBD1 as D (5 bases). Germline V lookup: CDR1 KGHSY, CDR2 FQNENV. V lost 0 bases and J 4 bases, leaving 7 bases between the germline ends. This CDR3 spans 14 amino acids. The CDR3 region has the DNA TGTGCCAGCAGCCAATCGGGGGGGAATCAGCCCCAGCATTTT. Encoded protein: CASSQSGGNQPQHF.

About this clone itself: The sample contains more than one DNA sequence encoding this CDR3. This sequence joins TRBV29-1 and TRBJ2-7; 15 bases map to TRBD2. Germline-derived CDR1 and CDR2 are SQVTM and ANQGSEA. The CDR3 sequence is 16 residues long. V trimming: 5 bases; J trimming: 2 bases; junction bases outside the gene matches: 7. CDR3 sequence: CSVPRTSGRAPYEQYF. The CDR3 DNA follows: TGCAGCGTTCCCCGGACTAGCGGGAGGGCCCCCTACGAGCAGTACTTC.

The J gene is TRBJ2-5, the V gene TRBV5-1, with D possibly TRBD2 on 5 matching bases. Germline V lookup: CDR1 SGHRS, CDR2 YFSETQ. The CDR3 runs 14 residues. Trimming stripped 5 bases from V and 0 bases from J, with 11 bases between. CDR3 in amino acids: CASRGERDQETQYF. The DNA of the CDR3 is TGCGCCAGCAGGGGAGAGCGCGACCAAGAGACCCAGTACTTC.

This clone has more than one count but fewer than ten. V usage is TRBV18 and J usage is TRBJ1-2; a weak D match, TRBD1 (5 bases). Deletions cut 6 bases from V and 1 base from J, with 21 bases between. Per the germline V gene, CDR1 is KGHSH and CDR2 is LQKENI. The CDR3 is made up of 17 amino acids. CDR3 in DNA: TGTGCCAGCTCGCTTTTCGAACCGACAGCTTTTAACTATGGCTACACCTTC. It encodes CASSLFEPTAFNYGYTF.

This clone showed up many times. The chain's CDR3 is CASRGTSGRNYNEQFF. The CDR3, as DNA: TGTGCCAGCAGGGGGACCAGCGGGAGGAACTACAATGAGCAGTTCTTC. This rearrangement joins TRBV2 to TRBJ2-1; 9 bases are a match to TRBD2. The ends lost 6 bases at V and 3 bases at J; junction bases unmatched: 9. Looked up from germline, CDR1 is SNHLY and CDR2 is FYNNEI. The CDR3 totals 16 residues. Drawing the rest from reference TRBV2 and TRBJ2-1, the complete variable domain is EPEVTQTPSHQVTQMGQEVILRCVPISNHLYFYWYRQILGQKVEFLVSFYNNEISEKSEIFDDQFSVERPDGSNFTLKIRSTKLEDSAMYFCASRGTSGRNYNEQFFGPGTRLTVL.

The sample holds many counts of this clone. V and J are TRBV30 and TRBJ2-7; D perhaps matches TRBD1 (6 bases). Germline CDR1 reads GTSNPN; CDR2 reads SVGIG (reference sequence). V gave up 5 bases and J gave up 1 base, with 9 bases separating them. This CDR3 comprises 12 residues. In DNA form, the CDR3 reads TGTGCCTGGGAACAGGGTTCCTACGAGCAGTACTTC. Its translation is CAWEQGSYEQYF.

The sample holds many counts of this clone. The CDR3 DNA is TGTGCCAGCAAGGCGGGGACCAGCACTGAAGCTTTCTTT. Translated, it gives CASKAGTSTEAFF. The chain carries TRBV5-4 and TRBJ1-1; tentatively, D is TRBD1 (5 bases). Trimming stripped 6 bases from V and 4 bases from J, with 13 bases between. CDR3 size: 13 residues. The germline gives CDR1 SGHNT, CDR2 YYREEE (reference sequence).

The chain links TRBV7-2 to TRBJ2-3, with D possibly TRBD2 on 5 matching bases. The germline V and J ends were trimmed by 4 bases and 5 bases, with 10 bases remaining between them. CDR1 SGHTA and CDR2 FQGNSA come from the germline V gene. The CDR3 length is 13 residues. The CDR3: CASSWTRGDTQYF. In nucleotides, the CDR3 is TGTGCCAGCAGCTGGACCCGGGGAGATACGCAGTATTTT. The whole variable domain, filled in from reference TRBV7-2 and TRBJ2-3, reads GAGVSQSPSNKVTEKGKDVELRCDPISGHTALYWYRQSLGQGLEFLIYFQGNSAPDKSGLPSDRFSAERTGGSVSTLTIQRTQQEDSAVYLCASSWTRGDTQYFGPGTRLTVL.

This clone was counted only a few times. This chain uses TRBV27 with TRBJ2-7; possibly TRBD1 for D (7 bases). Trimming shortened V by 5 bases and J by 2 bases, and 13 bases separated the two germline ends. The CDR3 runs to 14 residues. The germline V gene has CDR1 MNHEY and CDR2 SMNVEV (reference sequence). The CDR3 DNA reads TGTGCCAGCAGTCGCGGGGACAGAGCCTACGAGCAGTACTTC. Translating gives CASSRGDRAYEQYF.

This clone was seen a few times. The CDR3 region has the DNA TGCGCCAGCAGCTTGACGCCCAATGAGCAGTTCTTC. It yields the protein CASSLTPNEQFF. The rearrangement joins TRBV5-1 to TRBJ2-1; D ambiguous. The CDR3 sequence is 12 residues long. V dropped 1 base and J dropped 6 bases, with 5 bases sitting between them. Per the germline V gene, CDR1 is SGHRS and CDR2 is YFSETQ.

Comments on this clone: One end of the junction is discordant with germline, which a read error may explain. In the same sample, other DNA sequences code for this CDR3. The chain carries TRBV7-2 and TRBJ2-1; D unresolved. Germline CDR1 and CDR2: SGHTA and FQGNSA. This CDR3 has 15 residues. The CDR3 loop is CASSLRSLTLNEQFF. The CDR3 DNA sequence: TGCGCCAGCAGCTTAAGATCCTTAACGTTAAATGAGCAGTTCTTC.

This clone was detected only a few times. The chain links TRBV30 to TRBJ1-1; the D is unclear. V lost 1 base and J 1 base, leaving 7 bases between the germline ends. This CDR3 has 13 amino acids. The germline V gene encodes CDR1 GTSNPN and CDR2 SVGIG (reference sequence). In DNA, the CDR3 is TGTGCCTGGAGTGAACAGCCGAACACTGAAGCTTTCTTT. As protein: CAWSEQPNTEAFF. The full variable domain, in which reference TRBV30 and TRBJ1-1 provide the parts outside the CDR3, is SQTIHQWPATLVQPVGSPLSLECTVEGTSNPNLYWYRQAAGRGLQLLFYSVGIGQISSEVPQNLSASRPQDRQFILSSKKLLLSDSGFYLCAWSEQPNTEAFFGQGTRLTVV.

This rearrangement joins TRBV23-1 to TRBJ2-7; D is tentatively TRBD1 or TRBD2 (5 bases each). TRBV23-1 is given ORF status, its function remaining uncertain. Trimming pared 5 bases from V and 2 bases from J, leaving 22 bases between. This CDR3 comprises 17 residues. CDR3 DNA: TGCGCCAGCAGTACCAACGAACTATGGGGGTGTACCTACGAGCAGTACTTC. This encodes CASSTNELWGCTYEQYF.

A few counts support this clone. This rearrangement joins TRBV7-2 to TRBJ1-2; D perhaps matches TRBD1 (5 bases). V was pared by 1 base and J by 5 bases, with 17 bases between. Per germline, CDR1 SGHTA and CDR2 FQGNSA. This CDR3 spans 16 amino acids. CDR3 sequence: CASSLGGSGLGYGYTF. The CDR3 DNA reads TGTGCCAGCAGCTTAGGCGGTTCGGGGCTAGGTTATGGCTACACCTTC.

This chain connects TRBV11-3 to TRBJ2-3; TRBD2 aligns across 7 bases. The V gene end was trimmed by 8 bases and the J gene end by 4 bases; junction bases not matched to a gene: 9. This CDR3 region has 14 residues. In germline, CDR1 is SGHNT, CDR2 YENEEA. The DNA for the CDR3 is TGTGCCAGCGGTCCCGGGAGGAGGTCAGATACGCAGTATTTT. The encoded protein is CASGPGRRSDTQYF. Looking up the rest from reference TRBV11-3 and TRBJ2-3 gives the full variable domain: EAGVVQSPRYKIIEKKQPVAFWCNPISGHNTLYWYLQNLGQGPELLIRYENEEAVDDSQLPKDRFSAERLKGVDSTLKIQPAELGDSAVYLCASGPGRRSDTQYFGPGTRLTVL.

V is TRBV29-1 and J is TRBJ2-1; TRBD2 aligns across 14 bases. Germline CDR1 reads SQVTM; CDR2 reads ANQGSEA. The CDR3 spans 17 residues. The V and J ends lost 5 bases and 2 bases, in that order; junction bases with no gene match: 8. The DNA for the CDR3 is TGCAGCGTTCTTAAGGGGACTAGCGGGGGAACCTACAATGAGCAGTTCTTC. Protein product: CSVLKGTSGGTYNEQFF.

The J gene is TRBJ1-2, the V gene TRBV7-2, with D possibly being TRBD1 (6 bases). CDR1 is SGHTA and CDR2 is FQGNSA in the germline V gene. V was clipped by 0 bases and J by 8 bases, with 13 bases between them. CDR3 length: 14 residues. The CDR3 DNA reads as TGTGCCAGCAGCTTAGCCCTCACAGGGTCAGGCTACACCTTC. Translated, it gives CASSLALTGSGYTF.

This clone was observed a few times. A far larger clone lies a single base away; this is likely a read error. The DNA of the CDR3 is TGTGCCAGCAGTTACCAAGAGACCCAGTACTTC. The encoded protein is CASSYQETQYF. The V call is TRBV6-5, the J call TRBJ2-5, with unresolved D. Germline values: CDR1 MNHEY, CDR2 SVGAGI. V shed 2 bases and J shed 2 bases, with 0 bases lying between them. The length of the CDR3 is 11 residues.

This clone has more than one count but fewer than ten. The genes are TRBV10-1 and TRBJ2-1; D possibly corresponds to TRBD2 (5 bases). This CDR3 region has 13 residues. V lost 3 bases, J lost 5 bases, and 8 bases lay in between. Germline values: CDR1 WNHNN, CDR2 SYGVQD (reference sequence). The CDR3 DNA reads TGCGCCAGCAGTGATCCAGCGGACAATGAGCAGTTCTTC. The encoded protein is CASSDPADNEQFF.

This clone has a handful of counts. This rearrangement joins TRBV6-6 to TRBJ1-4; D gene ambiguous. Trimming removed 2 bases at V and 2 bases at J, with 9 bases between. In germline, CDR1 is MNHNY, CDR2 SVGAGI (reference sequence). The CDR3 runs 15 residues. CDR3 loop: CASSYETGTNEKLFF. The DNA for the CDR3 is TGTGCCAGCAGTTACGAGACGGGGACTAATGAAAAACTGTTTTTT.

The genes are TRBV19 and TRBJ1-1; no firm D call. Trimming cost V 3 bases and J 4 bases, with 12 bases left between them. Germline CDR1 and CDR2: LNHDA and SQIVND (reference sequence). The CDR3 has 14 residues. Here the CDR3 DNA reads TGTGCCAGTAGTATTGGTAGGAAACGCACTGAAGCTTTCTTT. Translated: CASSIGRKRTEAFF.